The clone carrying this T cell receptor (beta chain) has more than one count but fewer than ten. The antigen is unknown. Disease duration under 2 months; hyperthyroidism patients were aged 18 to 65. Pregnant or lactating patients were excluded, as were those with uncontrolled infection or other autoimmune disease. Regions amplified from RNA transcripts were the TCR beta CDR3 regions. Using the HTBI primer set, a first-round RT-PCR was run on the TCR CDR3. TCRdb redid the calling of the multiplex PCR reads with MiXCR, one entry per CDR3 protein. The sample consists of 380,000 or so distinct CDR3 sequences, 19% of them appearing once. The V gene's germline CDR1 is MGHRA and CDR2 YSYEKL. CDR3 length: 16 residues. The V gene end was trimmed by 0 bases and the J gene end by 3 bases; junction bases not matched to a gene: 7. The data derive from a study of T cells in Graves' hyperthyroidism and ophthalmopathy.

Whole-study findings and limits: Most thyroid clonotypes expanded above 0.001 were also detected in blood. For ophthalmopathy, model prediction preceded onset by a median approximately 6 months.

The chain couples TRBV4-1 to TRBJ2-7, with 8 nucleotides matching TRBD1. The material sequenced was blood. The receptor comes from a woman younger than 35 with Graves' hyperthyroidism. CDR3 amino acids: CASSQEVRQGNYEQYF. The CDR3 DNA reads TGCGCCAGCAGCCAAGAGGTGCGACAGGGGAACTACGAGCAGTACTTC.